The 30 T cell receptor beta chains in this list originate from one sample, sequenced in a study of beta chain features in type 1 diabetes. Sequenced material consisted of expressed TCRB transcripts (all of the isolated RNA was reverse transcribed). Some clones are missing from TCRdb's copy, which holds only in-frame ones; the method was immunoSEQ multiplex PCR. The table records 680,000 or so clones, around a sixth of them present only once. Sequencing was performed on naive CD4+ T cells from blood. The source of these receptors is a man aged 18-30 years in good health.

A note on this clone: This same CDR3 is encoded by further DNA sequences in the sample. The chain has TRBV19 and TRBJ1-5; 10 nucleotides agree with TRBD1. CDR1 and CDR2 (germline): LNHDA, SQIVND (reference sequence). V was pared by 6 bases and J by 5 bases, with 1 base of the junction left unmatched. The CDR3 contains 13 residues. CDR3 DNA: TGTGCCAGTAGCGGGACAGGGGATCAGCCCCAGCATTTT. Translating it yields CASSGTGDQPQHF.

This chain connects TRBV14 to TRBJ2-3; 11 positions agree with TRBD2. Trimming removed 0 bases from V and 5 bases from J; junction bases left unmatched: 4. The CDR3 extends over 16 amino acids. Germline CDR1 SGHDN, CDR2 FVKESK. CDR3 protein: CASSQDLAGGLDTQYF. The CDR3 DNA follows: TGTGCCAGCAGCCAAGACCTAGCGGGGGGATTAGATACGCAGTATTTT.

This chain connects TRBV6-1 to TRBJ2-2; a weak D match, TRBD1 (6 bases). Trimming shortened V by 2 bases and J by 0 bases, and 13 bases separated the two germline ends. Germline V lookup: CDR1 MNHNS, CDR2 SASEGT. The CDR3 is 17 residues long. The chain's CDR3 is CASSEYLGGSNTGELFF. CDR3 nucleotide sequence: TGTGCCAGCAGTGAATATTTAGGGGGATCGAACACCGGGGAGCTGTTTTTT.

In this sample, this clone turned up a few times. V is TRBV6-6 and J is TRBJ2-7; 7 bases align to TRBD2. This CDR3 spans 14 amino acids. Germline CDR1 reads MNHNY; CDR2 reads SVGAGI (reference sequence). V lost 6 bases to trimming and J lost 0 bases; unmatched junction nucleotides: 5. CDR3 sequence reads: CASSSSGTSYEQYF. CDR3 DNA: TGTGCCAGCAGCTCTAGCGGTACCTCCTACGAGCAGTACTTC.

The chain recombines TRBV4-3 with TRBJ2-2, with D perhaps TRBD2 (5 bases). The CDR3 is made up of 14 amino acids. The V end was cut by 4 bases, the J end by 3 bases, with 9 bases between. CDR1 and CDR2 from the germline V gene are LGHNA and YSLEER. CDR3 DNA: TGCGCCAGCAGCCTCCGCGGGTACACCGGGGAGCTGTTTTTT. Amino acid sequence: CASSLRGYTGELFF.

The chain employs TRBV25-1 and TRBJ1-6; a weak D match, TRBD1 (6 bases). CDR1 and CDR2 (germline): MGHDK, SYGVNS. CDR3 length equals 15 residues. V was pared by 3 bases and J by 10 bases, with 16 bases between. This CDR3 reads CASSDPGRGGSPLHF. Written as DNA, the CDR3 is TGTGCCAGCAGTGATCCAGGCAGGGGTGGGTCACCCCTCCACTTT.

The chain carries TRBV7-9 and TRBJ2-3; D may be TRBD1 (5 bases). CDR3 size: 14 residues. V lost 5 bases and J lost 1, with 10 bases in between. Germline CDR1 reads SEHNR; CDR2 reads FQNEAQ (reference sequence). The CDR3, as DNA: TGTGCCAGCAGCCCTCTAGGGGGCACAGATACGCAGTATTTT. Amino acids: CASSPLGGTDTQYF.

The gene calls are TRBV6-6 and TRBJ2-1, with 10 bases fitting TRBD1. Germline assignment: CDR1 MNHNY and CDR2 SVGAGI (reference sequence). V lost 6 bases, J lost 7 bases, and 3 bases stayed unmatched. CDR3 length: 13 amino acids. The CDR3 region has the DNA TGTGCCAGCAGGAAGGACAGGGGGAATGAGCAGTTCTTC. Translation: CASRKDRGNEQFF.

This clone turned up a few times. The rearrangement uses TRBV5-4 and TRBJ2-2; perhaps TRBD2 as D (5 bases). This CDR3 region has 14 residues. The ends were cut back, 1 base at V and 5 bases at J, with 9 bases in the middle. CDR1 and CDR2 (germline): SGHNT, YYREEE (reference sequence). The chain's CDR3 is CASSLRTLTGELFF. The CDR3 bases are TGTGCCAGCAGCTTGAGGACTTTGACCGGGGAGCTGTTTTTT.

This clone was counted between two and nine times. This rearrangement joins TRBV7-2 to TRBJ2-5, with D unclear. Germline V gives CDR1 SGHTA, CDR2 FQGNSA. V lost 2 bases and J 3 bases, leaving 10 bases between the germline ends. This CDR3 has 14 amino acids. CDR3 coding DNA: TGTGCCAGCAGCTTATGGCAAGGAGAAGAGACCCAGTACTTC. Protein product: CASSLWQGEETQYF.

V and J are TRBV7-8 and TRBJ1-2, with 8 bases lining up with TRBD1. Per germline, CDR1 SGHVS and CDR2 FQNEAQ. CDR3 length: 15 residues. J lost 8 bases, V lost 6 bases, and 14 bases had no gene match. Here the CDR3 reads CASRPRRGQGSGYTF. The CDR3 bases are TGTGCCAGCAGGCCACGGCGAGGACAGGGATCCGGCTACACCTTC.

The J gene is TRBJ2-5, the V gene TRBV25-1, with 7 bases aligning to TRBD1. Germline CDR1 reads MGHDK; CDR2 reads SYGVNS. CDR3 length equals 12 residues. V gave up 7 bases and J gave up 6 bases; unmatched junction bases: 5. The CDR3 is CASMDRSKTQYF. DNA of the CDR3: TGTGCCAGCATGGACAGGAGCAAGACCCAGTACTTC.

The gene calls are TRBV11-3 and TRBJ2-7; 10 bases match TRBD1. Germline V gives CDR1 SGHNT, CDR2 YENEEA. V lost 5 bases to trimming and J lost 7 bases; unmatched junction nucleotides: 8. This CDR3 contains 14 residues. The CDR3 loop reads CASSGRQGAGEQYF. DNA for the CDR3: TGTGCCAGCAGCGGGAGACAGGGGGCAGGTGAGCAGTACTTC.

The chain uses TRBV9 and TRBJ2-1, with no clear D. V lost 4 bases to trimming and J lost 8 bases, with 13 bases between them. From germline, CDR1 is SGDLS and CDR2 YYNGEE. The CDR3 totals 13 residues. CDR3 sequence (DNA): TGTGCCAGCAGCATCTCCCCTTTCCATGAGCAGTTCTTC. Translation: CASSISPFHEQFF.

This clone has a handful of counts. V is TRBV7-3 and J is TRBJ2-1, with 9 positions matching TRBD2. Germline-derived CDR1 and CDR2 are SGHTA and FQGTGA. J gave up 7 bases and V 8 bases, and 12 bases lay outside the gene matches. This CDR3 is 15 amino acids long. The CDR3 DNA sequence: TGTGCCAGCGCGGTGAAGCTAGCGGGAAGGAATGAGCAGTTCTTC. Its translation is CASAVKLAGRNEQFF. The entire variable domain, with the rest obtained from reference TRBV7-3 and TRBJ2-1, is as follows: GAGVSQTPSNKVTEKGKYVELRCDPISGHTALYWYRQSLGQGPEFLIYFQGTGAADDSGLPNDRFFAVRPEGSVSTLKIQRTERGDSAVYLCASAVKLAGRNEQFFGPGTRLTVL.

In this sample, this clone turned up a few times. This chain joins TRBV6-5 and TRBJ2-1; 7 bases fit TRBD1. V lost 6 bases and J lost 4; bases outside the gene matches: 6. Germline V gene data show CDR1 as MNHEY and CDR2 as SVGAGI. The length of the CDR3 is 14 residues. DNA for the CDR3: TGTGCCAGCAGGCTACAGGGGATATACAATGAGCAGTTCTTC. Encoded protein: CASRLQGIYNEQFF.

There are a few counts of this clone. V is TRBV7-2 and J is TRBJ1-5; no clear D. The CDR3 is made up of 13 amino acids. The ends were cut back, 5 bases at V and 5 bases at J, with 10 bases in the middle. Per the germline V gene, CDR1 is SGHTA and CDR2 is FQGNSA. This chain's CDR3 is CASSRDRDQPQHF. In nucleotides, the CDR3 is TGTGCCAGCAGCCGTGACCGGGATCAGCCCCAGCATTTT.

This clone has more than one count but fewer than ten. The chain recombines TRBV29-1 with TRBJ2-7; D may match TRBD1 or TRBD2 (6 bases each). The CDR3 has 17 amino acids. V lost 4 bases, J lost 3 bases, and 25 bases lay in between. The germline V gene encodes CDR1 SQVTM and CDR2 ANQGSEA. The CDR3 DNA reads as TGCAGCGTTGTGGTATGGGTGCAGGGGAGGTTTGGCTACGAGCAGTACTTC. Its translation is CSVVVWVQGRFGYEQYF.

The chain's CDR3 is CASSTIGVGELFF. CDR3 bases: TGTGCCAGCAGCACGATTGGGGTTGGGGAGCTGTTTTTT. The chain combines TRBV11-2 with TRBJ2-2; no clear D. Germline loops: CDR1 SGHAT, CDR2 FQNNGV. The CDR3 has 13 residues. The V end lost 5 bases, the J end lost 8 bases, and 12 bases lay between the germline ends.

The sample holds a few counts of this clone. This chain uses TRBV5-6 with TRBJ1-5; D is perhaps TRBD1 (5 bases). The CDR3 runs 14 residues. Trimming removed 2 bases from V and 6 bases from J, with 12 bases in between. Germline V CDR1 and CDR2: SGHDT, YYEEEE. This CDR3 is CASSFPGQGQPQHF. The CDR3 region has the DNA TGTGCCAGCAGCTTCCCGGGGCAGGGTCAGCCCCAGCATTTT.

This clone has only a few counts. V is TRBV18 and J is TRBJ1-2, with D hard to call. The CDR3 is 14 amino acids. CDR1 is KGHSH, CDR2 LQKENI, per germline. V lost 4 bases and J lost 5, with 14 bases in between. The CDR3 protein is CASSRGSENYGYTF. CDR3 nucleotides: TGTGCCAGCTCACGGGGATCTGAAAATTATGGCTACACCTTC.

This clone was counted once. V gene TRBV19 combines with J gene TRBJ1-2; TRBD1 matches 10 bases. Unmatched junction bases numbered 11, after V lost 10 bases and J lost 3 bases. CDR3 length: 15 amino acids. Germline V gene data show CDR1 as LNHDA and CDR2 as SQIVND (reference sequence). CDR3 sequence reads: CATRVGTGDYYGYTF. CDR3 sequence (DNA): TGTGCCACCAGAGTTGGGACAGGGGACTACTATGGCTACACCTTC.

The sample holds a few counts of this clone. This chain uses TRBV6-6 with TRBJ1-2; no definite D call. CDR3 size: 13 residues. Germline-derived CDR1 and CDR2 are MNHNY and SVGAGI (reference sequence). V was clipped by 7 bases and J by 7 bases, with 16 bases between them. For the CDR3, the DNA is TGTGCCAGCATATACCGGGGAAATGGTGGCTACACCTTC. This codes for CASIYRGNGGYTF.

CDR3 bases: TGTGCCAGCAGCGCCTACTACGAGCAGTACTTC. Its translation: CASSAYYEQYF. The genes are TRBV7-2 and TRBJ2-7; D call uncertain. CDR1 is SGHTA, CDR2 FQGNSA, per germline. The CDR3 consists of 11 residues. V was clipped by 5 bases and J by 3 bases, with 5 bases between them.

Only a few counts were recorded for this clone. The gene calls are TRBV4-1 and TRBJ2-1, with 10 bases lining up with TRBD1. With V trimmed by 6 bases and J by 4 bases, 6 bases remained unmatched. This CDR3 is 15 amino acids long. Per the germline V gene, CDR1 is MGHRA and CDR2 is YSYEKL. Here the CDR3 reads CASSPGQGGYNEQFF. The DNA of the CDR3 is TGCGCCAGCAGTCCCGGACAGGGGGGGTACAATGAGCAGTTCTTC.

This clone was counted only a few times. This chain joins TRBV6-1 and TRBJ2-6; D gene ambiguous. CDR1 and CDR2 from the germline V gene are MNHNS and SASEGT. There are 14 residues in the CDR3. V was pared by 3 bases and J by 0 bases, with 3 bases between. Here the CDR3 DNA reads TGTGCCAGCAGTGACACCTCTGGGGCCAACGTCCTGACTTTC. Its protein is CASSDTSGANVLTF.

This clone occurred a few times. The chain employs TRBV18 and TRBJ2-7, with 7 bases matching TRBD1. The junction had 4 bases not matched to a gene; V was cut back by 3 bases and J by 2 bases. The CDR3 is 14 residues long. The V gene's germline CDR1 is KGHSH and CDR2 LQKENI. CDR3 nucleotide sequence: TGTGCCAGCTCACCTTGGGACAGAACCTACGAGCAGTACTTC. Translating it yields CASSPWDRTYEQYF.

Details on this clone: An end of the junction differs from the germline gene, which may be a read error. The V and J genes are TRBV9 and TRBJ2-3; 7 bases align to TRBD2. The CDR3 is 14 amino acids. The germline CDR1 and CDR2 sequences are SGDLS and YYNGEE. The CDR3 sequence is CASGRESSTDTQYF. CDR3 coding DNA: TGTGCCAGTGGGAGGGAGAGTAGCACGGATACGCAGTATTTT.

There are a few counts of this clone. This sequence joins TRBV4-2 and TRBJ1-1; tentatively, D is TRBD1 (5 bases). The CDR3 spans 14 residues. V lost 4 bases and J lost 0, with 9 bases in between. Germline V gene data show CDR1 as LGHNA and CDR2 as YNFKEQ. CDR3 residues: CASSLGRLNTEAFF. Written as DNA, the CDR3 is TGTGCCAGCAGCCTGGGACGGTTGAACACTGAAGCTTTCTTT.

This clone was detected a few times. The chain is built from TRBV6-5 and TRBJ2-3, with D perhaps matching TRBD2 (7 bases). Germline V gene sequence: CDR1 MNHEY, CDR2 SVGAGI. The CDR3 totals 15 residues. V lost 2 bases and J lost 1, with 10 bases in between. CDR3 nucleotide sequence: TGTGCCAGCAGTTACAACGGGGGGCGCACAGATACGCAGTATTTT. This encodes CASSYNGGRTDTQYF.